The 7 T cell receptor beta chains given below trace back to one sample, sequenced in a study of cytomegalovirus exposure and HLA in healthy donors. Repertoires were generated with immunoSEQ multiplex PCR, while TCRdb's copy carries only in-frame clones and drops some. The sample carries under 200,000 clones, under 90% recorded once. Sequencing used PBMCs. These receptor sequences come from a woman aged 18-30 years in good health and CMV-seropositive.

This chain joins TRBV9 and TRBJ2-7; TRBD1 matches 10 bases. V lost 4 bases and J lost 3; bases outside the gene matches: 16. The CDR3 is 18 amino acids. Germline CDR1 and CDR2: SGDLS and YYNGEE. The CDR3 DNA reads TGTGCCAGCAGCCCCTGGCCGACAGGGGGCCAAAAAGGCTACGAGCAGTACTTC. As protein: CASSPWPTGGQKGYEQYF.

The chain joins TRBV6-1 to TRBJ1-4; D gene ambiguous. CDR3 length equals 13 residues. V was shortened by 5 bases and J by 0 bases, with 4 bases between the two germline ends. CDR1 is MNHNS, CDR2 SASEGT, per germline. In DNA form, the CDR3 reads TGTGCCAGCAGTACAACAACTAATGAAAAACTGTTTTTT. Its translation: CASSTTTNEKLFF.

Note on this clone: The junction departs from the called germline gene at one end, perhaps through a read error. The chain joins TRBV7-7 to TRBJ2-5; D unresolved. The CDR3 runs to 13 residues. The V gene's germline CDR1 is SSHAT and CDR2 FNYEAQ (reference sequence). CDR3 loop: CASSLLEQETQYF. DNA of the CDR3: TGTGCTAGCAGCTTATTAGAACAAGAGACCCAGTACTTC. The entire variable domain, with the rest obtained from reference TRBV7-7 and TRBJ2-5, is as follows: GAGVSQSPRYKVTKRGQDVTLRCDPISSHATLYWYQQALGQGPEFLTYFNYEAQPDKSGLPSDRFSAERPEGSISTLTIQRTEQRDSAMYRCASSLLEQETQYFGPGTRLLVL.

The rearrangement uses TRBV18 and TRBJ2-7, with TRBD1 matching over 7 bases. V lost 3 bases to trimming and J lost 3 bases; unmatched junction nucleotides: 5. This CDR3 contains 14 residues. From germline, CDR1 is KGHSH and CDR2 LQKENI. The CDR3 protein is CASSPRDSGYEQYF. CDR3 sequence (DNA): TGTGCCAGCTCACCCAGGGACAGCGGCTACGAGCAGTACTTC.

CDR3 nucleotides: TGCGCCAGCAGCCAAGATCACCGGGACAGCTTCGTTGAAAAACTGTTTTTT. Translating gives CASSQDHRDSFVEKLFF. The chain joins TRBV4-3 to TRBJ1-4; the match to TRBD1 covers 7 bases. After removal of 0 bases from V and 7 bases from J, the junction contained 11 bases not matched to a gene. This CDR3 spans 17 amino acids. CDR1 and CDR2 (germline): LGHNA, YSLEER.

This clone turned up a few times. CDR3 nucleotides: TGTGCTAGTGTCCTAGGGGCAGGGGCTTCTAACACTGAAGCTTTCTTT. It yields the protein CASVLGAGASNTEAFF. The chain joins TRBV12-5 to TRBJ1-1, with D maybe TRBD1 (6 bases). The CDR3 has 16 residues. V dropped 7 bases and J dropped 2 bases, with 20 bases sitting between them. CDR1 LGHNT and CDR2 FRNRAP come from the germline V gene.

The rearrangement joins TRBV9 to TRBJ2-7; 10 bases align to TRBD2. V trimming: 0 bases; J trimming: 3 bases; junction bases outside the gene matches: 0. The CDR3 consists of 14 residues. The V gene's germline CDR1 is SGDLS and CDR2 YYNGEE. The CDR3 DNA follows: TGTGCCAGCAGCGTAGCTAGCGGGAGCTACGAGCAGTACTTC. Its protein is CASSVASGSYEQYF.